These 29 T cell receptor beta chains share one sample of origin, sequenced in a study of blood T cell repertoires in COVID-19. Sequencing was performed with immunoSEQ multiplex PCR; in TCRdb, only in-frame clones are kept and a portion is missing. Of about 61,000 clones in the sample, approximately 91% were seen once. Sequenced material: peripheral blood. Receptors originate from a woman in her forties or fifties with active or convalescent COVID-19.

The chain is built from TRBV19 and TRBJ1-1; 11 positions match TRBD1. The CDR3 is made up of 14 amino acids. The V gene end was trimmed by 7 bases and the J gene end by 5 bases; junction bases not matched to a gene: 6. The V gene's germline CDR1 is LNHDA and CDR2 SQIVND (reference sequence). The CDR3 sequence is CASIRDRGNTEAFF. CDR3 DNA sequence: TGTGCCAGTATTCGGGACAGGGGGAATACTGAAGCTTTCTTT.

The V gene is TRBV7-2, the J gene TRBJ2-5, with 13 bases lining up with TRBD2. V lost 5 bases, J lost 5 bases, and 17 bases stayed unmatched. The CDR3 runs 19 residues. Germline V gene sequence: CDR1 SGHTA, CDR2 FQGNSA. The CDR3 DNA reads TGTGCCAGCAGCCGGGGAGGTGGGACTAGCGGGAATAAAGGGGAGACCCAGTACTTC. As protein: CASSRGGGTSGNKGETQYF.

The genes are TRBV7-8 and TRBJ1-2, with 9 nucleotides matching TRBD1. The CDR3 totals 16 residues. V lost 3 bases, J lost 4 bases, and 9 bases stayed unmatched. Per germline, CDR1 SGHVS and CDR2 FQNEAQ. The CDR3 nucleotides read TGTGCCAGCAGCTTGTCACAGGGGGCGCTTATCTATGGCTACACCTTC. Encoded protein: CASSLSQGALIYGYTF.

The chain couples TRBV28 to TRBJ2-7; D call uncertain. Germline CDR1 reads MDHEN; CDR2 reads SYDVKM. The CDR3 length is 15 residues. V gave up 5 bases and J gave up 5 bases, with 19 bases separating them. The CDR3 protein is CASSPFAEFLHEQYF. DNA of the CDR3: TGTGCCAGCAGTCCCTTTGCCGAGTTCCTCCACGAGCAGTACTTC.

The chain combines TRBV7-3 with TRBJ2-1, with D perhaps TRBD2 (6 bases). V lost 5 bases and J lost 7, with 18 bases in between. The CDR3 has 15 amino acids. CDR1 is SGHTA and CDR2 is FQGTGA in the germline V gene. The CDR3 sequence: CASSLTSEGLNEQFF. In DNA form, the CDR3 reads TGTGCCAGCAGCCTGACTAGTGAGGGGTTGAATGAGCAGTTCTTC.

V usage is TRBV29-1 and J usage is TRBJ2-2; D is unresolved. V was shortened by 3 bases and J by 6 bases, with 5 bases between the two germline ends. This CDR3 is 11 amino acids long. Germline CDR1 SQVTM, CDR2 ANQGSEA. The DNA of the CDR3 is TGCAGCGTTGATTATTCCGGGGAGCTGTTTTTT. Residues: CSVDYSGELFF.

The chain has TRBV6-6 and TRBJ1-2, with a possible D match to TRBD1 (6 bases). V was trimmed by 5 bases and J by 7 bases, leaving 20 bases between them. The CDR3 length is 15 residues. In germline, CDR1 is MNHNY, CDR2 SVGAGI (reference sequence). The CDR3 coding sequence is TGTGCCAGCAGTCGGGGGGGGCCTCGGGCCTCTGGCTACACCTTC. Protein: CASSRGGPRASGYTF.

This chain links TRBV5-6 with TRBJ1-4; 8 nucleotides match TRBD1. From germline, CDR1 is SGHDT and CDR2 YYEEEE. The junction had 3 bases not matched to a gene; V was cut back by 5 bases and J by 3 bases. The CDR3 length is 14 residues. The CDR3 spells CASRRTGSNEKLFF. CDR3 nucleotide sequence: TGTGCCAGCAGGAGGACAGGGTCTAATGAAAAACTGTTTTTT.

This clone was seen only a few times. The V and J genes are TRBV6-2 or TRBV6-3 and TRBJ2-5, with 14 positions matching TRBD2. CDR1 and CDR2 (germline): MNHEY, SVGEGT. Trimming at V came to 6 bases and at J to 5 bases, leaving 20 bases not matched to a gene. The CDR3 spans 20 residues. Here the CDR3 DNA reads TGTGCCAGCAGCCCACCGCCGGGGACTAGCGGGAGTGGGCTTTCCGAGACCCAGTACTTC. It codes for CASSPPPGTSGSGLSETQYF.

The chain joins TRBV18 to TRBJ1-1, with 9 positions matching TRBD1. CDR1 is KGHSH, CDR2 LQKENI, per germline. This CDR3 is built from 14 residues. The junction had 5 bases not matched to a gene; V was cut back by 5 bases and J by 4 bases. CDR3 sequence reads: CASSAQGAATEAFF. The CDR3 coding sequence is TGTGCCAGCTCAGCACAGGGGGCAGCCACTGAAGCTTTCTTT.

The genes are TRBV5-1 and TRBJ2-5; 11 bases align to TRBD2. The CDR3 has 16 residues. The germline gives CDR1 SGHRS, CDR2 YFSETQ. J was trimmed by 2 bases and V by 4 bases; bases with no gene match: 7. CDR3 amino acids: CASSPGTSGVQETQYF. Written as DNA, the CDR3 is TGCGCCAGCAGCCCCGGGACTAGCGGAGTACAAGAGACCCAGTACTTC.

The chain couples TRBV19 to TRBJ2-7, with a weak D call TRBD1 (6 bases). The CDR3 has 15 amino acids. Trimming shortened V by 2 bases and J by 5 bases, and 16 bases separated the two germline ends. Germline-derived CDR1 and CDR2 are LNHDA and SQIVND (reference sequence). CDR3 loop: CASSISGVYDDEQYF. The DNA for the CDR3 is TGTGCCAGTAGTATATCAGGGGTATATGACGACGAGCAGTACTTC.

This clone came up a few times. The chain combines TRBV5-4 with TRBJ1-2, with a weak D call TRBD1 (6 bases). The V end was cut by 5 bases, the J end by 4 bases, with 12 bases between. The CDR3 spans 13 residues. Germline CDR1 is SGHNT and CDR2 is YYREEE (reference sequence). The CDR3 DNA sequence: TGTGCCAGCAGACCGCAGGGGAGCTATGGCTACACCTTC. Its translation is CASRPQGSYGYTF.

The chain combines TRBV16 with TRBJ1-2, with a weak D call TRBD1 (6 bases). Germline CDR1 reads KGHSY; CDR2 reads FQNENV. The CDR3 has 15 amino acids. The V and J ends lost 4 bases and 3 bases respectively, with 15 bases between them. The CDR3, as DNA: TGTGCCAGCAGCCCCTACAGGGTAAGCGACTATGGCTACACCTTC. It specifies CASSPYRVSDYGYTF.

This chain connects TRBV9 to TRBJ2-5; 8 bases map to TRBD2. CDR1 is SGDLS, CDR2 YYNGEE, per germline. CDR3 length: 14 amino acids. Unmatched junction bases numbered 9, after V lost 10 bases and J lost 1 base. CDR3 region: CASTSGLAQETQYF. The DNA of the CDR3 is TGTGCCTCAACTAGCGGTCTAGCCCAAGAGACCCAGTACTTC.

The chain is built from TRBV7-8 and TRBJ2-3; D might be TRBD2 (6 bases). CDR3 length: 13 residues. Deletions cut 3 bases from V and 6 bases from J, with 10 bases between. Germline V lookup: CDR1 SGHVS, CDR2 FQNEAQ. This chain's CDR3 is CASSFSSDDTQYF. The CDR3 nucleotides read TGTGCCAGCAGCTTCTCTAGCGACGATACGCAGTATTTT.

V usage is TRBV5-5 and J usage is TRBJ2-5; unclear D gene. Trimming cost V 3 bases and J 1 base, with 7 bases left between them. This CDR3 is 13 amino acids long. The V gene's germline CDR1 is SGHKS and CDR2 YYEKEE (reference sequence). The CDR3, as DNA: TGTGCCAGCAGCTCACAAACCCAAGAGACCCAGTACTTC. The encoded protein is CASSSQTQETQYF.

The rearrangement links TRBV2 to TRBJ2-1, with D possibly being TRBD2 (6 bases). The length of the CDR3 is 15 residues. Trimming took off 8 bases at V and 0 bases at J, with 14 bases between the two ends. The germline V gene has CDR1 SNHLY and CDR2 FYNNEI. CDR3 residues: CASGEDQSSYNEQFF. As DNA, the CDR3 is TGTGCCAGCGGGGAGGATCAGAGCTCCTACAATGAGCAGTTCTTC.

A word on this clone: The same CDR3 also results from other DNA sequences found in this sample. CDR3 in DNA: TGTGCCAGCTCACCGGACAGAAACTATGGCTACACCTTC. It translates to CASSPDRNYGYTF. The rearrangement uses TRBV18 and TRBJ1-2; weak D call: TRBD1 (6 bases). Germline V gene lookup returns CDR1 KGHSH and CDR2 LQKENI. Trimming left V 3 bases short and J 2 bases short, with 7 bases between. The CDR3 contains 13 residues.

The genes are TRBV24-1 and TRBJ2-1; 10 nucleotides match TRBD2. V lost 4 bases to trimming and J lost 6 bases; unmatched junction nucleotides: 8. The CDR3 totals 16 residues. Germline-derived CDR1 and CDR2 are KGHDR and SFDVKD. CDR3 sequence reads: CATSEAGGPLSNEQFF. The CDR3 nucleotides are TGTGCCACCAGTGAAGCGGGAGGGCCATTGAGCAATGAGCAGTTCTTC.

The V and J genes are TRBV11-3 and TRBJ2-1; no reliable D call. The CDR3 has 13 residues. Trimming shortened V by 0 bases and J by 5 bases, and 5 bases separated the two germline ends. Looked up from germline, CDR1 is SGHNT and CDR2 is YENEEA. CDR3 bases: TGTGCCAGCAGCTTAGAGAGAGACAATGAGCAGTTCTTC. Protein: CASSLERDNEQFF.

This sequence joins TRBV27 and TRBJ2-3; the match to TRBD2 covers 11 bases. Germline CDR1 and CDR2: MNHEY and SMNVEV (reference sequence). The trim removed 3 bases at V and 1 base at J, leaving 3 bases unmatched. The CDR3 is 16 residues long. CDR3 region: CASSFLTSGGTDTQYF. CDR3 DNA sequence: TGTGCCAGCAGTTTTTTGACTAGCGGGGGCACAGATACGCAGTATTTT.

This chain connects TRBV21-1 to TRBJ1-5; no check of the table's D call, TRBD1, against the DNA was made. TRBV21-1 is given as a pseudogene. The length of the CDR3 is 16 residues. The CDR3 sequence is CASSVQGAGADQPQHF. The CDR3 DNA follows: TGTGCCAGCAGCGTACAGGGGGCTGGCGCGGATCAGCCCCAGCATTTT.

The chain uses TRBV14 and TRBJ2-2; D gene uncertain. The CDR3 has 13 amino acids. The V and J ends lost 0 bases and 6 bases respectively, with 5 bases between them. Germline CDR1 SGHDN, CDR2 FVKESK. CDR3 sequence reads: CASSQDGPGELFF. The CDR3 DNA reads TGTGCCAGCAGCCAAGACGGTCCCGGGGAGCTGTTTTTT.

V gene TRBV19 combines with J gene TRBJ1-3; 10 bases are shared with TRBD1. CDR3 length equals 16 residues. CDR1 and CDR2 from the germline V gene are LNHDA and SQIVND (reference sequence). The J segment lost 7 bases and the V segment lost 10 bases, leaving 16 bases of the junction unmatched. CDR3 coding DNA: TGTGCCACCCTGGGCTCAAGGACAGGGGGTCCCAACACCATATATTTT. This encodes CATLGSRTGGPNTIYF.

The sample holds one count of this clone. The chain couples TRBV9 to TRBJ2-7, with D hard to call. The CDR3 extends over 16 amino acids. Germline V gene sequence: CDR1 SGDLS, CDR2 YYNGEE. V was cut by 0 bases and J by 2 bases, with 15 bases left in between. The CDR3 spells CASSVGATRHTYEQYF. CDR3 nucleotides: TGTGCCAGCAGCGTAGGGGCTACACGCCACACCTACGAGCAGTACTTC.

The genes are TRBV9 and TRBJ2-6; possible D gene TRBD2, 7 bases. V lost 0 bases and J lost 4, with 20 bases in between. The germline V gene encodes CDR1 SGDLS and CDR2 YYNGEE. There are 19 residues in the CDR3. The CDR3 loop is CASSVAWGASGAGANVLTF. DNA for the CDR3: TGTGCCAGCAGCGTAGCCTGGGGGGCTAGCGGAGCGGGGGCCAACGTCCTGACTTTC.

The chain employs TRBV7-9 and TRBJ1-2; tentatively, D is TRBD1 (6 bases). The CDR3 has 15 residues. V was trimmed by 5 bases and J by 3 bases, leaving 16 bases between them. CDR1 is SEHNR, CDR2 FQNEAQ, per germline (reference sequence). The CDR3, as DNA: TGTGCCAGCAGCCGGGGACACTCTAGTGACTATGGCTACACCTTC. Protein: CASSRGHSSDYGYTF.

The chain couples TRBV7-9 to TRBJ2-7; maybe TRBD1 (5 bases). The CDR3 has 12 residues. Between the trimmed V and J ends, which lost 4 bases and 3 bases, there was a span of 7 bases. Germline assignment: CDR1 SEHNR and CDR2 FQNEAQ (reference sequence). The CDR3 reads CASSSTVYEQYF. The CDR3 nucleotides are TGTGCCAGCAGCTCGACAGTCTACGAGCAGTACTTC.